Below, 15 T cell receptor beta chains from the same sample are listed, as sequenced in a study of T cells in Graves' hyperthyroidism and ophthalmopathy. TCR beta CDR3 regions were amplified from RNA. First-round RT-PCR targeting the TCR CDR3 was performed with the HTBI primer set. TCRdb re-called the multiplex PCR reads with MiXCR, one entry per CDR3 protein. The table has about 840,000 distinct CDR3 sequences, 35% to 45% seen once. Sequenced input: blood. These TCRs come from a man aged 18 to 29 with Graves' hyperthyroidism.

This clonotype has at least ten counts. The genes are TRBV5-1 and TRBJ2-7; possibly TRBD1 for D (5 bases). Germline V gives CDR1 SGHRS, CDR2 YFSETQ. Trimming removed 6 bases from V and 3 bases from J, with 13 bases in between. The length of the CDR3 is 13 residues. CDR3 in DNA: TGCGCCAGCAAGGGGAACGGAGACTACGAGCAGTACTTC. Its translation: CASKGNGDYEQYF.

This clonotype was recorded at least ten times. The chain links TRBV29-1 to TRBJ2-5; TRBD2 agrees at 8 bases. The V segment lost 4 bases and the J segment 5 bases; nucleotides outside the gene matches: 6. CDR1 and CDR2 (germline): SQVTM, ANQGSEA. The CDR3 runs to 13 residues. CDR3 coding DNA: TGCAGCGTTGCGGGGCTAGCGGGCGAGACCCAGTACTTC. Protein: CSVAGLAGETQYF.

At least ten counts were recorded for this clonotype. The chain is built from TRBV10-2 and TRBJ2-7, with D perhaps matching TRBD2 (6 bases). The CDR3 has 15 amino acids. CDR1 WSHSY and CDR2 SAAADI come from the germline V gene. V dropped 2 bases and J dropped 2 bases, with 13 bases sitting between them. The CDR3 loop is CASSEGPSETYEQYF. In nucleotides, the CDR3 is TGCGCCAGCAGTGAGGGGCCTAGCGAAACCTACGAGCAGTACTTC.

This clonotype was counted only a few times. V and J are TRBV3-1 and TRBJ1-5; D gene ambiguous. Per the germline V gene, CDR1 is LGHDT and CDR2 is YNNKEL (reference sequence). This CDR3 spans 12 amino acids. V was shortened by 2 bases and J by 9 bases, with 8 bases between the two germline ends. The CDR3 protein is CASSQYGSPQHF. The CDR3 coding sequence is TGTGCCAGCAGCCAATACGGGTCGCCCCAGCATTTT.

DNA for the CDR3: TGTGCCAGCAGTTTAGATGCGGGGGCGAGCAATCAGCCCCAGCATTTT. This encodes CASSLDAGASNQPQHF. The V and J genes are TRBV2 and TRBJ1-5; TRBD1 is a possible D gene (6 bases). The CDR3 contains 16 residues. Germline values: CDR1 SNHLY, CDR2 FYNNEI. V gave up 5 bases and J gave up 1 base, with 15 bases separating them.

This clonotype was counted many times. This rearrangement joins TRBV10-2 to TRBJ2-7; no firm D call. The CDR3 contains 12 residues. The germline gives CDR1 WSHSY, CDR2 SAAADI. With 4 bases removed from V and 2 bases from J, the gap between germline ends came to 6 bases. The CDR3 sequence: CASSGETYEQYF. As DNA, the CDR3 is TGCGCCAGCAGTGGCGAGACCTACGAGCAGTACTTC.

The sample holds a few counts of this clonotype. The chain carries TRBV10-3 and TRBJ1-5, with 10 bases that match TRBD1. CDR1 is ENHRY and CDR2 is SYGVKD in the germline V gene. The trim removed 10 bases at V and 5 bases at J, leaving 8 bases unmatched. The CDR3 contains 14 residues. The CDR3 coding sequence is TGTGCCACCGGGACAGGGGCTACCCATCAGCCCCAGCATTTT. The encoded protein is CATGTGATHQPQHF.

Ten or more counts support this clonotype. V usage is TRBV19 and J usage is TRBJ1-5, with D unresolved. This CDR3 has 12 amino acids. Germline values: CDR1 LNHDA, CDR2 SQIVND (reference sequence). The V gene lost 5 bases and the J gene lost 6 bases, with 8 bases spanning the gap. The DNA for the CDR3 is TGTGCCAGTAGTTCGGGGATTCAGCCCCAGCATTTT. This encodes CASSSGIQPQHF.

This clonotype came up a few times. The chain employs TRBV5-5 and TRBJ2-2; possibly TRBD2 for D (6 bases). Germline V gene sequence: CDR1 SGHKS, CDR2 YYEKEE (reference sequence). The CDR3 covers 15 residues. Trimming pared 4 bases from V and 7 bases from J, leaving 17 bases between. The CDR3 nucleotides read TGTGCCAGCAGCCCCCAGTCCGGGGGTGGCGGGGAGCTGTTTTTT. It translates to CASSPQSGGGGELFF.

Comments on this clonotype: This sequence may be a read error, since a much larger clone differs from it by one base. The J gene is TRBJ2-5, the V gene TRBV24-1, with D uncertain. Germline V gives CDR1 KGHDR, CDR2 SFDVKD. This CDR3 region has 12 residues. Here the CDR3 reads CATGDGQGTQYF. The CDR3 DNA follows: TGTGCCACCGGCGACGGCCAAGGGACCCAGTACTTC.

This clonotype was observed many times. The V gene is TRBV20-1, the J gene TRBJ1-1; TRBD1 is a possible D gene (6 bases). CDR1 DFQATT and CDR2 SNEGSKA come from the germline V gene (reference sequence). The CDR3 is made up of 14 amino acids. The V and J ends lost 1 base and 1 base respectively, with 10 bases between them. The CDR3 nucleotides read TGCAGTGCTAGAGCGGCGGGGGCGAACACTGAAGCTTTCTTT. Its protein is CSARAAGANTEAFF.

The rearrangement uses TRBV25-1 and TRBJ2-6; 9 bases match TRBD1. Germline V gene lookup returns CDR1 MGHDK and CDR2 SYGVNS. The CDR3 loop spans 15 amino acids. J was trimmed by 3 bases and V by 9 bases; bases with no gene match: 6. CDR3 region: CARGQGSIGANVLTF. In DNA form, the CDR3 reads TGTGCCAGGGGACAGGGTTCAATTGGGGCCAACGTCCTGACTTTC.

A few counts support this clonotype. V gene TRBV12-3 or TRBV12-4 combines with J gene TRBJ2-2; weak D call: TRBD2 (6 bases). V was pared by 3 bases and J by 8 bases, with 13 bases between. The CDR3 sequence is 14 residues long. CDR3 sequence: CASSLGSGRGELFF. The CDR3 region has the DNA TGTGCCAGCAGTTTGGGTTCAGGGAGGGGGGAGCTGTTTTTT.

The CDR3, as DNA: TGTGCCAGCAACGGTCCTTCGAACACCGGGGAGCTGTTTTTT. Its translation is CASNGPSNTGELFF. The V and J genes are TRBV7-2 and TRBJ2-2; D uncertain. Germline V CDR1 and CDR2: SGHTA, FQGNSA. The CDR3 has 14 residues. Trimming removed 7 bases from V and 0 bases from J, with 9 bases in between. Full variable domain (missing parts from reference TRBV7-2 and TRBJ2-2): GAGVSQSPSNKVTEKGKDVELRCDPISGHTALYWYRQSLGQGLEFLIYFQGNSAPDKSGLPSDRFSAERTGGSVSTLTIQRTQQEDSAVYLCASNGPSNTGELFFGEGSRLTVL.

This rearrangement joins TRBV4-3 to TRBJ2-7, with D perhaps TRBD2 (6 bases). CDR3 length equals 15 residues. Trimming pared 0 bases from V and 2 bases from J, leaving 11 bases between. CDR1 and CDR2 (germline): LGHNA, YSLEER. The CDR3 spells CASSQDPGEPYEQYF. Here the CDR3 DNA reads TGCGCCAGCAGCCAAGATCCGGGGGAGCCCTACGAGCAGTACTTC.